The T cell receptor beta chain described here comes from a study of a mutant IDH1 vaccine in newly diagnosed glioma. Study overall: The earlier regimen, radiotherapy, temozolomide, or both, was most often both.

Noted time point: week 35, safety follow-up. Each vaccine dose was 300 ug of mutant IDH1 20-mer peptide, with topical imiquimod. Germline V gene data show CDR1 as SGHRS and CDR2 as YFSETQ. The length of the CDR3 is 15 residues. Deletions cut 0 bases from V and 5 bases from J, with 12 bases between. As to this clone: Its target is unknown.

The table came from immunoSEQ multiplex PCR; TCRdb's copy has only in-frame clones and leaves some out. The data contain 31,000 or so clones, around four fifths of them seen just once; the ten biggest clones take up about 11%. Whole-study results and caveats: Pseudoprogression looked unconnected to shifts in top peripheral T cell clonotypes.

The chain couples TRBV5-1 to TRBJ2-1; D is unclear. This material consisted of PBMCs, taken from a glioma patient whose treatment included an IDH1 peptide vaccine. The source of this sequence is a woman aged 40 to 50 with glioma. For the CDR3, the DNA is TGCGCCAGCAGCTTGGGGGCTAGAGGCGACAATGAGCAGTTCTTC. It specifies CASSLGARGDNEQFF.